This T cell receptor (beta chain) was captured by sequencing in a study of blood T cell repertoires in COVID-19. Overall study context: Donors in the United States, Italy and Spain gave samples during acute or convalescent COVID-19. The cDNA or gDNA used as material had been derived from T cells, B-cell-depleted T cells, or PBMCs.

In the authors' methods: Quantification of nucleated cells was approximated via reference gene primer amplification. The table came from immunoSEQ multiplex PCR; TCRdb's copy has only in-frame clones and leaves some out. The DNA gave D and trimming, while V, J and clone size come from that table. The sample contains about 140,000 clones, about three quarters of which appear only once. The CDR3 contains 16 residues. Germline loops: CDR1 SQVTM, CDR2 ANQGSEA. The V and J ends lost 7 bases and 7 bases, in that order; junction bases with no gene match: 22. The sample consisted of peripheral blood. The V gene is TRBV29-1, the J gene TRBJ2-7, with 7 bases lining up with TRBD2. The clonotype originates from a woman older than 75 with active or convalescent COVID-19. Here the CDR3 reads CSAGGSLAALGGEQYF. The CDR3, as DNA: TGCAGCGCCGGGGGGAGCCTAGCGGCACTCGGAGGGGAGCAGTACTTC.